Listed below are T cell receptor beta chains from one sample, sequenced in a study of T cell responses to AZD1222 COVID-19 vaccine. Clones were read by immunoSEQ multiplex PCR, and TCRdb kept only the in-frame ones, dropping some. Of 130,000 to 150,000 clones in the sample, over 75% were seen once. Material: peripheral blood, obtained on day 0 of AZD1222 vaccination. The receptors originated from an adult in good health. The CDR3 runs from the conserved cysteine through the conserved F or W. D genes are given only for firm matches. Clone size appears in some rows only: once, few, many, or a class for an expanded clone.

clone_size: .; j_call: TRBJ1-2; v_call: TRBV28; d_call: .; cdr3_nt: TGTGCCAGCAGTCGGTCGGGGAACTATGGCTACACCTTC; cdr3_aa: CASSRSGNYGYTF
clone_size: .; j_call: TRBJ2-1; v_call: TRBV27; d_call: .; cdr3_nt: TGTGCCAGCAGTTTTGGGGGGCCCACCTACAATGAGCAGTTCTTC; cdr3_aa: CASSFGGPTYNEQFF
clone_size: .; j_call: TRBJ2-3; v_call: TRBV9; d_call: TRBD1; cdr3_nt: TGTGCCAGCAGTGAGTCCGGGACAGGGGCAGATACGCAGTATTTT; cdr3_aa: CASSESGTGADTQYF
clone_size: .; j_call: TRBJ2-7; v_call: TRBV3-1/TRBV3-2; d_call: .; cdr3_nt: TGTGCCAGCAGCCAGGCGAAGGGGGGGTACTACGAGCAGTACTTC; cdr3_aa: CASSQAKGGYYEQYF
clone_size: .; j_call: TRBJ1-4; v_call: TRBV2; d_call: .; cdr3_nt: TGTGCCAGCAGTAAGCCGGGTCGGGTTAATGAAAAACTGTTTTTT; cdr3_aa: CASSKPGRVNEKLFF
clone_size: .; j_call: TRBJ1-5; v_call: TRBV7-2; d_call: .; cdr3_nt: TGTGCCAGCAGCTTAGTTGGTAACAATCAGCCCCAGCATTTT; cdr3_aa: CASSLVGNNQPQHF
clone_size: .; j_call: TRBJ2-7; v_call: TRBV19; d_call: TRBD1; cdr3_nt: TGTGCCAGTAGCGAACAGGGGGCCGGCGAGCAGTACTTC; cdr3_aa: CASSEQGAGEQYF
clone_size: .; j_call: TRBJ2-7; v_call: TRBV2; d_call: .; cdr3_nt: TGTGCCAGCACAGGCGGTCGGGGGTCCTACGAGCAGTACTTC; cdr3_aa: CASTGGRGSYEQYF
clone_size: once; j_call: TRBJ2-4; v_call: TRBV12-5; d_call: TRBD2; cdr3_nt: TGTGCTAGTGGTTTGGTAGTCCTAGCGGGAGGGTCGGACATTCAGTACTTC; cdr3_aa: CASGLVVLAGGSDIQYF
clone_size: .; j_call: TRBJ1-2; v_call: TRBV19; d_call: .; cdr3_nt: TGTGCCGGTTCCTCCAGGGGTGGCGGCTACACCTTC; cdr3_aa: CAGSSRGGGYTF
clone_size: .; j_call: TRBJ2-5; v_call: TRBV3-1/TRBV3-2; d_call: .; cdr3_nt: TGTGCCAGCAGCCAAGGCAATTCCTATGAAGAGACCCAGTACTTC; cdr3_aa: CASSQGNSYEETQYF
clone_size: .; j_call: TRBJ2-1; v_call: TRBV10-3; d_call: TRBD2; cdr3_nt: TGTGCCATCAGTCCGGGACTAGCGGGTGCTAGCGAGCAGTTCTTC; cdr3_aa: CAISPGLAGASEQFF
clone_size: .; j_call: TRBJ2-5; v_call: TRBV14; d_call: TRBD1; cdr3_nt: TGTGCCAGCAGCCAGGCCGGGACAGAAGAGACCCAGTACTTC; cdr3_aa: CASSQAGTEETQYF
clone_size: .; j_call: TRBJ1-3; v_call: TRBV19; d_call: .; cdr3_nt: TGTGCCAGTATTGGCGGATACTCTGGAAACACCATATATTTT; cdr3_aa: CASIGGYSGNTIYF
clone_size: .; j_call: TRBJ1-5; v_call: TRBV5-1; d_call: .; cdr3_nt: TGCGCCAGCAGCTTGCGGGGGTTTGGCCAGCCCCAGCATTTT; cdr3_aa: CASSLRGFGQPQHF
clone_size: .; j_call: TRBJ2-7; v_call: TRBV6-1; d_call: .; cdr3_nt: TGTGCCAGCAGTGAAGACTCTTGGGTTGCGGGGGCGAGGTACGAGCAGTACTTC; cdr3_aa: CASSEDSWVAGARYEQYF
clone_size: .; j_call: TRBJ1-2; v_call: TRBV24-1; d_call: .; cdr3_nt: TGTGCCACCCGCGCCCCGGGAGTCCTTTATGGCTACACCTTC; cdr3_aa: CATRAPGVLYGYTF
clone_size: .; j_call: TRBJ2-5; v_call: TRBV2; d_call: TRBD1; cdr3_nt: TGTGCCAGCAGTGAGTCTAGCAGGGGGGAGACCCAGTACTTC; cdr3_aa: CASSESSRGETQYF
clone_size: .; j_call: TRBJ2-1; v_call: TRBV11-2; d_call: .; cdr3_nt: TGTGCCAGCAGCTTAGTGGCTAGCCCCTACAATGAGCAGTTCTTC; cdr3_aa: CASSLVASPYNEQFF
clone_size: .; j_call: TRBJ2-5; v_call: TRBV7-6; d_call: TRBD2; cdr3_nt: TGTGCCAGCAGCTTAGGCAGCGGGGGGGAGACCCAGTACTTC; cdr3_aa: CASSLGSGGETQYF
clone_size: .; j_call: TRBJ2-4; v_call: TRBV7-2; d_call: TRBD2; cdr3_nt: TGTGCCAGCAAAACTCCTAGCGGGATCGCCAAAAACATTCAGTACTTC; cdr3_aa: CASKTPSGIAKNIQYF
clone_size: .; j_call: TRBJ2-7; v_call: TRBV5-1; d_call: .; cdr3_nt: TGCGCCAGCAGCCCCTATGACAGTTACGAGCAGTACTTC; cdr3_aa: CASSPYDSYEQYF
clone_size: .; j_call: TRBJ1-3; v_call: TRBV5-4; d_call: .; cdr3_nt: TGTGCCAGCAGCTCAAACTCTGGAAACACCATATATTTT; cdr3_aa: CASSSNSGNTIYF
clone_size: .; j_call: TRBJ1-2; v_call: TRBV19; d_call: .; cdr3_nt: TGTGCCAGTAGTATGCACGTGGGGTCTGACTATGGCTACACCTTC; cdr3_aa: CASSMHVGSDYGYTF
clone_size: once; j_call: TRBJ1-3; v_call: TRBV5-1; d_call: .; cdr3_nt: TGCGCCAGCAGCTCGTCAGGGGCCGCTGGAAACACCATATATTTT; cdr3_aa: CASSSSGAAGNTIYF
clone_size: .; j_call: TRBJ2-5; v_call: TRBV29-1; d_call: .; cdr3_nt: TGCAGCGTTCTGGGCGGGACATGGGAGACCCAGTACTTC; cdr3_aa: CSVLGGTWETQYF
clone_size: .; j_call: TRBJ1-2; v_call: TRBV9; d_call: TRBD1; cdr3_nt: TGTGCCAGCAGCGTAGGGACAGGGGTTGGCTACACCTTC; cdr3_aa: CASSVGTGVGYTF
clone_size: .; j_call: TRBJ1-2; v_call: TRBV6-5; d_call: TRBD1; cdr3_nt: TGTGCAACCGGGACAGGTAATGCACGTAACTATGGCTACACCTTC; cdr3_aa: CATGTGNARNYGYTF
clone_size: .; j_call: TRBJ2-1; v_call: TRBV5-1; d_call: TRBD1; cdr3_nt: TGCGCCAGCAGCTGGAGACCATTACAGGGGGACAATGAGCAGTTCTTC; cdr3_aa: CASSWRPLQGDNEQFF
clone_size: .; j_call: TRBJ2-2; v_call: TRBV6-4; d_call: TRBD1; cdr3_nt: TGTGCCAGCAGCGCGTCCGGGACAGTGACCGGGGAGCTGTTTTTT; cdr3_aa: CASSASGTVTGELFF
clone_size: .; j_call: TRBJ2-7; v_call: TRBV27; d_call: TRBD1; cdr3_nt: TGTGCCAGCAGTTCCCGGGGACAGGGGTTGATCGAGCAGTACTTC; cdr3_aa: CASSSRGQGLIEQYF
clone_size: .; j_call: TRBJ1-5; v_call: TRBV4-1; d_call: .; cdr3_nt: TGCGCCAGCAGCCCAGGGGCCCCGGGGAGTCAGCCCCAGCATTTT; cdr3_aa: CASSPGAPGSQPQHF
clone_size: once; j_call: TRBJ2-6; v_call: TRBV6-5; d_call: .; cdr3_nt: TGTGCCAGCACCCCAGGGTCGGTTGGGGCCAACGTCCTGACTTTC; cdr3_aa: CASTPGSVGANVLTF
clone_size: once; j_call: TRBJ1-2; v_call: TRBV11-2; d_call: .; cdr3_nt: TGTGCCAGCAGCTTAGATCGGTTGGCTAACTATGGCTACACCTTC; cdr3_aa: CASSLDRLANYGYTF
clone_size: .; j_call: TRBJ1-6; v_call: TRBV12-3/TRBV12-4; d_call: TRBD1; cdr3_nt: TGTGCCAGCAGCACCGGGACAGTATCACCCCTCCACTTT; cdr3_aa: CASSTGTVSPLHF
clone_size: .; j_call: TRBJ1-5; v_call: TRBV30; d_call: .; cdr3_nt: TGTGCCTGGAGTAGGAGTAATAGCAATCAGCCCCAGCATTTT; cdr3_aa: CAWSRSNSNQPQHF
clone_size: .; j_call: TRBJ1-6; v_call: TRBV2; d_call: .; cdr3_nt: TGTGCCAGCAGTGAAAAAGGCATCTATAATTCACCCCTCCACTTT; cdr3_aa: CASSEKGIYNSPLHF
clone_size: .; j_call: TRBJ1-1; v_call: TRBV19; d_call: .; cdr3_nt: TGTGCCAGTAGTATCTTAGGGACGGAGAACACTGAAGCTTTCTTT; cdr3_aa: CASSILGTENTEAFF
clone_size: once; j_call: TRBJ1-1; v_call: TRBV5-1; d_call: .; cdr3_nt: TGCGCCAGCAGCCGTCTACAGAGTTACACTGAAGCTTTCTTT; cdr3_aa: CASSRLQSYTEAFF
clone_size: .; j_call: TRBJ2-1; v_call: TRBV7-9; d_call: .; cdr3_nt: TGTGCCAGCAGCTTAGCGGGGCTGGTGAATGAGCAGTTCTTC; cdr3_aa: CASSLAGLVNEQFF
clone_size: .; j_call: TRBJ1-1; v_call: TRBV4-1; d_call: .; cdr3_nt: TGCGCCAGCAGCGCGGTGGGTGAGAACACTGAAGCTTTCTTT; cdr3_aa: CASSAVGENTEAFF
clone_size: .; j_call: TRBJ2-1; v_call: TRBV24-1; d_call: .; cdr3_nt: TGTGCCACCAGTGATTTCGCGGAAAGTGGCTACAATGAGCAGTTCTTC; cdr3_aa: CATSDFAESGYNEQFF
clone_size: once; j_call: TRBJ1-2; v_call: TRBV5-4; d_call: TRBD1; cdr3_nt: TGTGCCAGCAGCGCGACAGGGCACTATGGCTACACCTTC; cdr3_aa: CASSATGHYGYTF